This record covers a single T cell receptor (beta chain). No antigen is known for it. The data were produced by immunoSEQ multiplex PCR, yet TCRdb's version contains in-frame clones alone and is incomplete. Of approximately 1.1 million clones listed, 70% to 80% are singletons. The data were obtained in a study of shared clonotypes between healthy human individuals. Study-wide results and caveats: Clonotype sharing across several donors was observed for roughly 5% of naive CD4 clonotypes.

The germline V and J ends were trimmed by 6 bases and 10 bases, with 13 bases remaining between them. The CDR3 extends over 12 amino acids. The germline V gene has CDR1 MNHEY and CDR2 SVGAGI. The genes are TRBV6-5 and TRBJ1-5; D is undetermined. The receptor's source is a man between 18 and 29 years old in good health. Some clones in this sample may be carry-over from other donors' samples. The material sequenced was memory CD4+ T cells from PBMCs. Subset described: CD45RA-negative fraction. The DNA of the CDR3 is TGTGCCAGCAGCCACCCGGACGGCCCCCAGCATTTT. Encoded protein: CASSHPDGPQHF.